The 21 T cell receptor beta chains in this list originate from one sample, sequenced in a study of cytotoxic CD8 clonotypes in ibrutinib-treated CLL (dated by TCRdb to 2020 to 2023). The protocol used for the library was the immunoSEQ multiplex PCR assay. What TCRdb holds here is the immuneACCESS table cut down to in-frame rearrangements. Part of the clones is not present; checked against another copy, under half of the missing clones reflect an unresolved V gene, and the others are unexplained. This sample comprises about 310,000 clones, roughly 79% of them detected only once. The ten most abundant clones make up over 5.5% of the sample. The sequencing used PBMCs, collected before ibrutinib treatment. The receptors shown here come from a human donor with chronic lymphocytic leukemia.

The chain joins TRBV4-1 to TRBJ1-5; D is unresolved. The CDR3 has 14 residues. V dropped 3 bases and J dropped 0 bases, with 6 bases sitting between them. Germline V gene sequence: CDR1 MGHRA, CDR2 YSYEKL. DNA of the CDR3: TGCGCCAGCAGCCAGCTCCATAGCAATCAGCCCCAGCATTTT. It is translated as CASSQLHSNQPQHF.

The chain couples TRBV9 to TRBJ2-5; TRBD2 aligns across 7 bases. CDR1 and CDR2 from the germline V gene are SGDLS and YYNGEE. This CDR3 is built from 16 residues. Germline trimming cut 0 bases from V and 3 bases from J; bases unmatched to any gene: 8. In DNA form, the CDR3 reads TGTGCCAGCAGCGTAGGTGTGTCGAGCGGGAAAGAGACCCAGTACTTC. Encoded protein: CASSVGVSSGKETQYF.

V and J are TRBV7-2 and TRBJ1-3, with a weak D call TRBD1 (6 bases). Deletions cut 2 bases from V and 4 bases from J, with 9 bases between. This CDR3 region has 14 residues. The germline gives CDR1 SGHTA, CDR2 FQGNSA. Here the CDR3 DNA reads TGTGCCAGCAGCTTACTGGGGACAGGAAACACCATATATTTT. Amino acids: CASSLLGTGNTIYF.

V gene TRBV6-4 combines with J gene TRBJ2-2; the D gene is possibly TRBD2 (6 bases). From germline, CDR1 is MRHNA and CDR2 SNTAGT. With 6 bases removed from V and 5 bases from J, the gap between germline ends came to 10 bases. CDR3 length: 13 amino acids. In DNA form, the CDR3 reads TGTGCCAGCAGCCAACGGGGGACCGGGGAGCTGTTTTTT. This translates into CASSQRGTGELFF.

The chain links TRBV14 to TRBJ2-7; 8 nucleotides line up with TRBD1. Unmatched junction bases numbered 10, after V lost 5 bases and J lost 4 bases. Per the germline V gene, CDR1 is SGHDN and CDR2 is FVKESK. This CDR3 region has 15 residues. The CDR3 here is CASSARQGSTYEQYF. The CDR3 DNA reads TGTGCCAGCAGCGCGAGACAGGGGTCTACTTACGAGCAGTACTTC.

The V call is TRBV5-6, the J call TRBJ2-5; 13 bases line up with TRBD2. Germline V lookup: CDR1 SGHDT, CDR2 YYEEEE. This CDR3 is 16 amino acids long. Trimming at V came to 4 bases and at J to 4 bases, leaving 7 bases not matched to a gene. The CDR3 region is CASSPGLAGVIETQYF. DNA for the CDR3: TGTGCCAGCAGCCCCGGACTAGCGGGAGTTATAGAGACCCAGTACTTC. Full variable domain (remainder filled in from reference TRBV5-6 and TRBJ2-5): DAGVTQSPTHLIKTRGQQVTLRCSPKSGHDTVSWYQQALGQGPQFIFQYYEEEERQRGNFPDRFSGHQFPNYSSELNVNALLLGDSALYLCASSPGLAGVIETQYFGPGTRLLVL.

The count of this clone is one. CDR3 sequence: CASSLPTGLNYGYTF. The CDR3 DNA reads TGTGCCAGCAGCTTACCGACAGGGCTTAACTATGGCTACACCTTC. The chain links TRBV11-1 to TRBJ1-2; 7 positions agree with TRBD1. Germline assignment: CDR1 SGHAT and CDR2 FQDESV (reference sequence). The CDR3 loop spans 15 amino acids. V gave up 2 bases and J gave up 1 base; unmatched junction bases: 4.

This clone was observed a single time. The gene calls are TRBV19 and TRBJ2-7; D is perhaps TRBD1 (5 bases). The CDR3 contains 13 residues. Looked up from germline, CDR1 is LNHDA and CDR2 is SQIVND (reference sequence). The V end lost 8 bases, the J end lost 3 bases, and 14 bases lay between the germline ends. The CDR3 DNA sequence: TGTGCCAGTGCCGACAGACCTTTCTACGAGCAGTACTTC. Protein sequence: CASADRPFYEQYF.

V gene TRBV19 combines with J gene TRBJ1-5, with TRBD1 identical over 7 bases. Per germline, CDR1 LNHDA and CDR2 SQIVND (reference sequence). This CDR3 spans 14 amino acids. J gave up 6 bases and V 7 bases, and 9 bases lay outside the gene matches. The CDR3 spells CASTNQQGSQPQHF. The DNA for the CDR3 is TGTGCCAGTACCAATCAACAGGGGAGTCAGCCCCAGCATTTT.

The rearrangement links TRBV5-6 to TRBJ2-1, with TRBD2 identical over 7 bases. V shed 3 bases, J shed 8 bases, and the junction held 8 bases outside the gene matches. There are 14 residues in the CDR3. Germline assignment: CDR1 SGHDT and CDR2 YYEEEE. CDR3 bases: TGTGCCAGCAGCTGGAGGGAGGGCGGCGATGAGCAGTTCTTC. The encoded protein is CASSWREGGDEQFF.

The gene calls are TRBV5-8 and TRBJ1-1; D gene ambiguous. This CDR3 is built from 15 residues. CDR1 is SGHTS and CDR2 is YDEGEE in the germline V gene. V shed 2 bases and J shed 1 base, with 12 bases lying between them. Here the CDR3 reads CASSLPGPQNTEAFF. DNA of the CDR3: TGTGCCAGCAGCTTACCTGGGCCGCAGAACACTGAAGCTTTCTTT. Full variable domain (missing parts from reference TRBV5-8 and TRBJ1-1): EAGVTQSPTHLIKTRGQQATLRCSPISGHTSVYWYQQALGLGLQFLLWYDEGEERNRGNFPPRFSGRQFPNYSSELNVNALELEDSALYLCASSLPGPQNTEAFFGQGTRLTVV.

V and J are TRBV4-2 and TRBJ1-3; 9 nucleotides align to TRBD1. Trimming cost V 2 bases and J 5 bases; bases outside gene matches: 10. This CDR3 contains 17 residues. The germline gives CDR1 LGHNA, CDR2 YNFKEQ. This CDR3 reads CASSQLYRGPDRNTIYF. The CDR3 DNA is TGTGCCAGCAGCCAACTTTACAGGGGGCCTGACCGAAACACCATATATTTT.

The chain joins TRBV4-2 to TRBJ1-2, with no clear D. The germline CDR1 and CDR2 sequences are LGHNA and YNFKEQ. There are 18 residues in the CDR3. V shed 0 bases and J shed 4 bases, with 21 bases lying between them. The CDR3 DNA sequence: TGTGCCAGCAGCCAAGATCAGGCACACCCCGTCCGAGTCTATGGCTACACCTTC. Translation: CASSQDQAHPVRVYGYTF.

V usage is TRBV6-5 and J usage is TRBJ2-6; D gene ambiguous. This CDR3 has 15 residues. The germline V gene has CDR1 MNHEY and CDR2 SVGAGI. V lost 2 bases, J lost 1 base, and 6 bases lay in between. The CDR3 protein is CASSYSSSGANVLTF. The CDR3 DNA reads TGTGCCAGCAGTTACAGCTCATCTGGGGCCAACGTCCTGACTTTC.

V is TRBV9 and J is TRBJ2-1; TRBD2 aligns across 14 bases. CDR1 and CDR2 (germline): SGDLS, YYNGEE. The CDR3 totals 20 residues. J gave up 5 bases and V 6 bases, and 19 bases lay outside the gene matches. The CDR3 protein is CASKRGLYGTSGSNDNEQFF. CDR3 DNA sequence: TGTGCCAGCAAACGGGGGCTGTACGGGACTAGCGGGAGCAATGACAATGAGCAGTTCTTC.

The chain uses TRBV7-9 and TRBJ1-1, with D uncertain. This CDR3 has 12 amino acids. CDR1 and CDR2 (germline): SEHNR, FQNEAQ (reference sequence). Trimming took off 1 base at V and 3 bases at J, with 3 bases between the two ends. CDR3 nucleotide sequence: TGTGCCAGCAGCTTAGGCTACACTGAAGCTTTCTTT. The encoded protein is CASSLGYTEAFF.

This clone was seen only once. The chain couples TRBV11-2 to TRBJ2-1, with 10 bases fitting TRBD2. In germline, CDR1 is SGHAT, CDR2 FQNNGV. The CDR3 spans 17 residues. Unmatched junction bases numbered 10, after V lost 2 bases and J lost 6 bases. This CDR3 reads CASSLRPSGSAINEQFF. The CDR3 DNA follows: TGTGCCAGCAGCTTACGGCCTAGCGGGAGTGCAATCAATGAGCAGTTCTTC.

The chain carries TRBV6-5 and TRBJ2-7; a possible D gene is TRBD1 (5 bases). The CDR3 has 14 residues. Germline values: CDR1 MNHEY, CDR2 SVGAGI. With 2 bases removed from V and 1 base from J, the gap between germline ends came to 9 bases. This CDR3 reads CASSYKGASYEQYF. The CDR3 DNA reads TGTGCCAGCAGTTACAAAGGGGCATCCTACGAGCAGTACTTC.

The CDR3 DNA reads TGTGCCAGCCAGGCCCAGGGAAGCCCGAACATTCAGTACTTC. It is translated as CASQAQGSPNIQYF. The chain combines TRBV2 with TRBJ2-4; D is possibly TRBD1 (5 bases). Germline-derived CDR1 and CDR2 are SNHLY and FYNNEI. This CDR3 contains 14 residues. V lost 8 bases, J lost 7 bases, and 18 bases lay in between. The whole variable domain, filled in from reference TRBV2 and TRBJ2-4, reads EPEVTQTPSHQVTQMGQEVILRCVPISNHLYFYWYRQILGQKVEFLVSFYNNEISEKSEIFDDQFSVERPDGSNFTLKIRSTKLEDSAMYFCASQAQGSPNIQYFGAGTRLSVL.

The chain employs TRBV29-1 and TRBJ2-6, with D unresolved. This CDR3 has 14 amino acids. Germline loops: CDR1 SQVTM, CDR2 ANQGSEA. V lost 5 bases to trimming and J lost 0 bases, with 8 bases between them. The chain's CDR3 is CSVQRSSGANVLTF. Here the CDR3 DNA reads TGCAGCGTTCAAAGATCCTCTGGGGCCAACGTCCTGACTTTC.

V gene TRBV29-1 combines with J gene TRBJ1-1, with D tentatively TRBD1 (5 bases). The CDR3 loop spans 13 amino acids. V was cut by 6 bases and J by 3 bases, with 14 bases left in between. CDR1 is SQVTM and CDR2 is ANQGSEA in the germline V gene. The CDR3 loop reads CSVTSGPYTEAFF. The CDR3, as DNA: TGCAGCGTGACCTCAGGGCCCTACACTGAAGCTTTCTTT.